This record concerns one TCR beta chain sequence. The CDR3 is 15 residues long. V lost 3 bases to trimming and J lost 0 bases, with 14 bases between them. Germline V lookup: CDR1 DFQATT, CDR2 SNEGSKA (reference sequence). The CDR3 regions of TCR beta were amplified from RNA transcripts. First-round RT-PCR with HTBI primers amplified the TCR CDR3 region. TCRdb used MiXCR to reprocess the multiplex PCR reads, holding one entry per CDR3 protein. The sample yields some 720,000 distinct CDR3 sequences, about a sixth seen once. The entry originates in a study of T cells in Graves' hyperthyroidism and ophthalmopathy.

This chain connects TRBV20-1 to TRBJ1-1; D is ambiguous. This clonotype was sampled from a man aged 18 to 35 with Graves' hyperthyroidism. Input material: blood. The CDR3 region has the DNA TGCAGTGCTAGCCCCCGTTTGGCTATGAACACTGAAGCTTTCTTT. It encodes CSASPRLAMNTEAFF.